Below are 32 T cell receptor beta chains sequenced from a single sample in a study of T cells in Graves' hyperthyroidism and ophthalmopathy (dated by TCRdb to the late 2010s). The library was obtained by multiplex PCR. Sequencing was carried out with an Illumina HiSeq 2000. TCR beta CDR3 regions were amplified from RNA transcripts. A first-round RT-PCR of the TCR CDR3 used the HTBI primer set with the Qiagen OneStep RT-PCR kit. The public reads were reprocessed in TCRdb via fastp at Q25 and MiXCR, keeping in-frame beta chains. Rows are combined by CDR3 protein, so each entry shows the most common genes and DNA. The sample table contains about half a million distinct CDR3 sequences; only one count was recorded for around 15% of them. The ten biggest clones cover around 32% of the sample. Sample: blood. The receptors come from a woman aged 25 to 39 with Graves' ophthalmopathy.

The J gene is TRBJ2-5, the V gene TRBV9, with unresolved D. V was shortened by 0 bases and J by 5 bases, with 14 bases between the two germline ends. The CDR3 runs to 15 residues. Per the germline V gene, CDR1 is SGDLS and CDR2 is YYNGEE. The CDR3 loop reads CASSVEGLDGETQYF. CDR3 in DNA: TGTGCCAGCAGCGTAGAAGGGCTTGATGGGGAGACCCAGTACTTC.

This clonotype was picked up many times. The V and J genes are TRBV20-1 and TRBJ2-3; D might be TRBD1 (5 bases). Trimming took 6 bases from V and 3 from J, leaving 13 bases between them. This CDR3 is 13 amino acids long. The germline CDR1 and CDR2 sequences are DFQATT and SNEGSKA (reference sequence). The CDR3 DNA follows: TGCAGTGCCCAGGGATTACGGACAGATACGCAGTATTTT. Translating gives CSAQGLRTDTQYF.

This clonotype was counted many times. The CDR3 coding sequence is TGTGCCAGCAGCCAAAGGGGGAACCAGCCCCAGCATTTT. Its protein product is CASSQRGNQPQHF. The J gene is TRBJ1-5, the V gene TRBV12-3 or TRBV12-4; possibly TRBD1 for D (6 bases). The CDR3 covers 13 residues. The V gene lost 6 bases and the J gene lost 7 bases, with 13 bases spanning the gap.

The genes are TRBV20-1 and TRBJ2-7; 11 bases fit TRBD1. Germline values: CDR1 DFQATT, CDR2 SNEGSKA (reference sequence). J lost 6 bases, V lost 2 bases, and 6 bases had no gene match. The CDR3 is made up of 14 amino acids. The CDR3 coding sequence is TGCAGTGCTAGAACCGGGACAGGGGGACCCGAGCAGTACTTC. It is translated as CSARTGTGGPEQYF.

The count of this clonotype is one. V gene TRBV3-1 combines with J gene TRBJ2-1; D remains ambiguous. V was trimmed by 0 bases and J by 0 bases, leaving 6 bases between them. The CDR3 is made up of 15 amino acids. From germline, CDR1 is LGHDT and CDR2 YNNKEL (reference sequence). CDR3 sequence (DNA): TGTGCCAGCAGCCAAGAACGGCGCTCCTACAATGAGCAGTTCTTC. This encodes CASSQERRSYNEQFF.

This clonotype was counted between two and nine times. J is TRBJ1-1 and V is TRBV10-3; D is possibly TRBD1 (6 bases). The CDR3 runs to 12 residues. Germline V gene sequence: CDR1 ENHRY, CDR2 SYGVKD. Trimming took off 7 bases at V and 6 bases at J, with 12 bases between the two ends. CDR3 nucleotide sequence: TGTGCCATCAAGGGGGGGGGCTCTGAAGCTTTCTTT. Translating gives CAIKGGGSEAFF.

The chain is built from TRBV7-6 and TRBJ2-1; no reliable D call. CDR1 is SGHVS and CDR2 is FNYEAQ in the germline V gene. CDR3 size: 14 residues. V lost 1 base and J 8 bases, leaving 12 bases between the germline ends. The CDR3 nucleotides read TGTGCCAGCAGCTTAGTATTTCGGGCCGATGAGCAGTTCTTC. Its protein product is CASSLVFRADEQFF.

The chain couples TRBV6-1 to TRBJ2-3; 11 nucleotides agree with TRBD1. Germline CDR1 and CDR2: MNHNS and SASEGT. Unmatched junction bases numbered 11, after V lost 6 bases and J lost 3 bases. The CDR3 covers 17 residues. DNA for the CDR3: TGTGCCAGCAGCCGAGGACAGGGGGCCTCTCAGACAGATACGCAGTATTTT. Protein: CASSRGQGASQTDTQYF.

This clonotype was recorded many times. The J gene is TRBJ1-1, the V gene TRBV11-2; the D is unclear. Trimming took off 5 bases at V and 6 bases at J, with 13 bases between the two ends. The CDR3 runs 13 residues. Per germline, CDR1 SGHAT and CDR2 FQNNGV. The CDR3 region has the DNA TGTGCCAGCAGCCCTCTCCCCAGCGCTGAAGCTTTCTTT. Protein sequence: CASSPLPSAEAFF.

In its sample, this clonotype was seen a few times. The chain has TRBV4-3 and TRBJ2-2; unclear D gene. Trimming removed 1 base at V and 1 base at J, with 10 bases between. CDR1 is LGHNA, CDR2 YSLEER, per germline. This CDR3 is 16 amino acids long. CDR3 in amino acids: CASSQGAQVNTGELFF. CDR3 nucleotide sequence: TGCGCCAGCAGCCAAGGAGCTCAGGTGAACACCGGGGAGCTGTTTTTT.

V is TRBV25-1 and J is TRBJ2-1, with a possible D match to TRBD2 (5 bases). Trimming cost V 4 bases and J 0 bases, with 16 bases left between them. The CDR3 contains 17 residues. Germline CDR1 MGHDK, CDR2 SYGVNS. CDR3 loop: CASSGTHWRSSYNEQFF. The CDR3, as DNA: TGTGCCAGCAGTGGCACACACTGGAGGAGCTCCTACAATGAGCAGTTCTTC. The whole variable domain, filled in from reference TRBV25-1 and TRBJ2-1, reads EADIYQTPRYLVIGTGKKITLECSQTMGHDKMYWYQQDPGMELHLIHYSYGVNSTEKGDLSSESTVSRIRTEHFPLTLESARPSHTSQYLCASSGTHWRSSYNEQFFGPGTRLTVL.

This clonotype was counted ten times or more. J is TRBJ1-3 and V is TRBV6-5; D not resolved. V was pared by 2 bases and J by 8 bases, with 22 bases between. Looked up from germline, CDR1 is MNHEY and CDR2 is SVGAGI. This CDR3 is 17 amino acids long. The CDR3 region is CASSYVGPGPYAHTIYF. The DNA of the CDR3 is TGTGCCAGCAGTTACGTTGGTCCGGGTCCCTATGCCCACACCATATATTTT.

This clonotype showed up many times. The chain uses TRBV3-1 and TRBJ1-6, with D tentatively TRBD1 (5 bases). Germline CDR1 is LGHDT and CDR2 is YNNKEL (reference sequence). Trimming shortened V by 1 base and J by 7 bases, and 14 bases separated the two germline ends. The CDR3 length is 16 residues. CDR3 DNA sequence: TGTGCCAGCAGCCAAGGCCCCGGACAACAAAATTCACCCCTCCACTTT. It is translated as CASSQGPGQQNSPLHF.

V is TRBV6-2 or TRBV6-3 and J is TRBJ2-1, with TRBD2 identical over 11 bases. The CDR3 loop spans 18 amino acids. Trimming removed 0 bases from V and 5 bases from J; junction bases left unmatched: 9. Germline V lookup: CDR1 MNHEY, CDR2 SVGEGT. The CDR3, as DNA: TGTGCCAGCAGTTACTCGGGATTAGCGGGAGGGCGGGACAATGAGCAGTTCTTC. It encodes CASSYSGLAGGRDNEQFF.

This clonotype was seen ten or more times. The chain links TRBV12-3 or TRBV12-4 to TRBJ2-3, with 10 positions matching TRBD2. The trim removed 1 base at V and 4 bases at J, leaving 5 bases unmatched. The CDR3 consists of 16 residues. CDR3 amino acids: CASSLGLAGISDTQYF. CDR3 bases: TGTGCCAGCAGTTTAGGACTAGCGGGTATATCAGATACGCAGTATTTT.

This clonotype was counted ten times or more. The chain uses TRBV20-1 and TRBJ1-1, with D hard to call. In germline, CDR1 is DFQATT, CDR2 SNEGSKA (reference sequence). This CDR3 comprises 13 residues. Trimming removed 0 bases from V and 3 bases from J, with 8 bases in between. The CDR3 reads CSAREEVHTEAFF. DNA of the CDR3: TGCAGTGCTAGAGAAGAAGTGCACACTGAAGCTTTCTTT.

This clonotype was seen only a few times. The rearrangement joins TRBV24-1 to TRBJ2-2, with TRBD1 matching 7 bases. The V segment lost 6 bases and the J segment 5 bases; nucleotides outside the gene matches: 5. This CDR3 comprises 14 residues. In germline, CDR1 is KGHDR, CDR2 SFDVKD. The CDR3 spells CATSKARGTGELFF. As DNA, the CDR3 is TGTGCCACCAGTAAAGCCAGGGGGACCGGGGAGCTGTTTTTT.

The chain employs TRBV9 and TRBJ2-7, with D possibly matching TRBD1 (5 bases). Germline assignment: CDR1 SGDLS and CDR2 YYNGEE. The V end was cut by 0 bases, the J end by 1 base, with 11 bases between. The CDR3 is made up of 15 amino acids. This CDR3 reads CASSVDETDSYEQYF. CDR3 bases: TGTGCCAGCAGCGTAGATGAGACAGATTCCTACGAGCAGTACTTC.

This clonotype showed up just a few times. The rearrangement joins TRBV4-3 to TRBJ1-1; possibly TRBD1 for D (5 bases). The germline V and J ends were trimmed by 4 bases and 3 bases, with 15 bases remaining between them. The length of the CDR3 is 15 residues. Germline V gene data show CDR1 as LGHNA and CDR2 as YSLEER. CDR3 amino acids: CASSLGTEGYTEAFF. The CDR3, as DNA: TGCGCCAGCAGCCTAGGGACGGAGGGGTACACTGAAGCTTTCTTT.

Ten or more counts support this clonotype. The chain joins TRBV20-1 to TRBJ2-7, with 9 bases fitting TRBD2. The V gene's germline CDR1 is DFQATT and CDR2 SNEGSKA (reference sequence). The CDR3 contains 17 residues. V was clipped by 2 bases and J by 3 bases; unmatched bases: 14. CDR3 nucleotides: TGCAGTGCTAGACCCCTTAGCGGGAGTCCGAACTTCTACGAGCAGTACTTC. It is translated as CSARPLSGSPNFYEQYF.

This clonotype was seen ten or more times. The chain joins TRBV29-1 to TRBJ2-5; D is uncertain. V lost 3 bases to trimming and J lost 5 bases, with 10 bases between them. The CDR3 spans 12 residues. The germline gives CDR1 SQVTM, CDR2 ANQGSEA. The chain's CDR3 is CSVDVVWETQYF. The CDR3 DNA is TGCAGCGTTGATGTGGTCTGGGAGACCCAGTACTTC.

This clonotype was recorded at least ten times. The V call is TRBV27, the J call TRBJ2-7, with 7 bases lining up with TRBD2. The CDR3 totals 16 residues. The junction had 10 bases not matched to a gene; V was cut back by 5 bases and J by 0 bases. CDR1 is MNHEY and CDR2 is SMNVEV in the germline V gene (reference sequence). The CDR3, as DNA: TGTGCCAGCAGTCCCCTGCCGGGAGGAAGCTCCTACGAGCAGTACTTC. Protein product: CASSPLPGGSSYEQYF.

About this clonotype itself: Sequence at one end of the junction differs from germline and may be a read error. The rearrangement uses TRBV12-3 or TRBV12-4 and TRBJ1-2; 11 bases match TRBD1. The CDR3 totals 15 residues. CDR3 DNA: TGTGCCAGCAGTTTTGGACAGGGGGCAAACTATGGTTACACCTTC. It specifies CASSFGQGANYGYTF.

The sample holds many counts of this clonotype. The rearrangement joins TRBV18 to TRBJ2-1; D uncertain. Looked up from germline, CDR1 is KGHSH and CDR2 is LQKENI. CDR3 length: 13 amino acids. V was shortened by 3 bases and J by 5 bases, with 8 bases between the two germline ends. CDR3 sequence: CASSPFSDNEQFF. The CDR3 nucleotides read TGTGCCAGCTCACCCTTTTCGGACAATGAGCAGTTCTTC.

This chain connects TRBV5-1 to TRBJ1-4, with a tentative D call TRBD1 (5 bases). Per the germline V gene, CDR1 is SGHRS and CDR2 is YFSETQ. The CDR3 runs to 15 residues. Trimming removed 2 bases from V and 2 bases from J, with 10 bases in between. Here the CDR3 reads CASSFQGKTNEKLFF. The CDR3 DNA follows: TGCGCCAGCAGCTTCCAGGGAAAGACTAATGAAAAACTGTTTTTT.

This clonotype was counted at least ten times. The chain uses TRBV28 and TRBJ2-3; D gene ambiguous. The CDR3 extends over 12 amino acids. Germline assignment: CDR1 MDHEN and CDR2 SYDVKM. V lost 6 bases and J lost 6, with 10 bases in between. The CDR3 sequence: CASSPGWDTQYF. CDR3 sequence (DNA): TGTGCCAGCAGCCCCGGGTGGGATACGCAGTATTTT.

This chain links TRBV28 with TRBJ2-2, with no clear D. The germline V gene has CDR1 MDHEN and CDR2 SYDVKM. The V end was cut by 4 bases, the J end by 1 base, with 4 bases between. CDR3 length: 13 amino acids. CDR3 nucleotide sequence: TGTGCCAGCAGTTCCTGGAACACCGGGGAGCTGTTTTTT. This encodes CASSSWNTGELFF.

The chain couples TRBV13 to TRBJ2-1, with D perhaps TRBD1 or TRBD2 (7 bases each). V was clipped by 5 bases and J by 4 bases, with 18 bases between them. Germline CDR1 is PRHDT and CDR2 is FYEKMQ (reference sequence). The CDR3 sequence is 16 residues long. The CDR3 spells CASSPKGASGYNEQFF. As DNA, the CDR3 is TGTGCCAGCAGCCCTAAGGGGGCTAGCGGATACAATGAGCAGTTCTTC. The whole variable domain, remainder taken from reference TRBV13 and TRBJ2-1, is AAGVIQSPRHLIKEKRETATLKCYPIPRHDTVYWYQQGPGQDPQFLISFYEKMQSDKGSIPDRFSAQQFSDYHSELNMSSLELGDSALYFCASSPKGASGYNEQFFGPGTRLTVL.

The V gene is TRBV5-1, the J gene TRBJ2-1; 9 bases map to TRBD1. The trim removed 7 bases at V and 6 bases at J, leaving 17 bases unmatched. The CDR3 contains 17 residues. Per germline, CDR1 SGHRS and CDR2 YFSETQ. The CDR3 DNA sequence: TGCGCCAGCTCCCTTGTGGGGACAGGGACCCTCCTCAATGAGCAGTTCTTC. It encodes CASSLVGTGTLLNEQFF. Combining the CDR3 with reference TRBV5-1 and TRBJ2-1 gives the whole variable domain KAGVTQTPRYLIKTRGQQVTLSCSPISGHRSVSWYQQTPGQGLQFLFEYFSETQRNKGNFPGRFSGRQFSNSRSEMNVSTLELGDSALYLCASSLVGTGTLLNEQFFGPGTRLTVL.

The sample holds many counts of this clonotype. This rearrangement joins TRBV9 to TRBJ1-6, with D unclear. The CDR3 has 14 residues. Trimming took 4 bases from V and 7 from J, leaving 12 bases between them. Germline V CDR1 and CDR2: SGDLS, YYNGEE. CDR3 in amino acids: CASSPRGFNSPLHF. CDR3 nucleotides: TGTGCCAGCAGCCCACGAGGGTTCAATTCACCCCTCCACTTT.

This clonotype was found many times. The chain recombines TRBV20-1 with TRBJ1-2; D is perhaps TRBD1 (5 bases). Germline V gene sequence: CDR1 DFQATT, CDR2 SNEGSKA (reference sequence). Trimming removed 1 base at V and 8 bases at J, with 8 bases between. The CDR3 runs 11 residues. CDR3 region: CSARGGEGYTF. The DNA for the CDR3 is TGCAGTGCTAGAGGAGGGGAAGGCTACACCTTC.

V gene TRBV7-9 combines with J gene TRBJ2-2, with 10 positions matching TRBD1. V lost 4 bases to trimming and J lost 6 bases; unmatched junction nucleotides: 11. CDR3 length: 17 residues. From germline, CDR1 is SEHNR and CDR2 FQNEAQ (reference sequence). In DNA form, the CDR3 reads TGTGCCAGCAGCTCCCCTCGGGGACAGGGGATTCCCGGGGAGCTGTTTTTT. Amino acids: CASSSPRGQGIPGELFF.